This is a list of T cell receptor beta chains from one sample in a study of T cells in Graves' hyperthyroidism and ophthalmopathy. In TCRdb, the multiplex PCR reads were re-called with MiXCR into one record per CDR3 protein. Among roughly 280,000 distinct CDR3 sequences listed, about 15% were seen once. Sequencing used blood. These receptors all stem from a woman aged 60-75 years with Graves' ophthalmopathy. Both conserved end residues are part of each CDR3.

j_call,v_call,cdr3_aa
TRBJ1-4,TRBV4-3,CASSQGPNRGQDEKLFF
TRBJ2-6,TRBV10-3,CAISLVGSTLSGANVLTF
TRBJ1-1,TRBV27,CASGKLGLGMRAFF
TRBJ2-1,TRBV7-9,CASSISGRAGLYNEQFF
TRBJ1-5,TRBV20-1,CSARDFGGGQPQHF
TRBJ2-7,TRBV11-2,CASSFDTFSYEQYF
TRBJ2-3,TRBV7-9,CASSLDYSRTDTQYF
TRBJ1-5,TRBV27,CASINDMGVNQPQHF
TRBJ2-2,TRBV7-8,CASSLRDPGPLNTGELFF
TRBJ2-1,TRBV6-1,CASKRDRVASEQFF
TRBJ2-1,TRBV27,CASSLTNYNEQFF
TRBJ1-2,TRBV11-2,CASSGRGDDYGYTF
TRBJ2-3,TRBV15,CATSRDLNTDTQYF